The 29 T cell receptor beta chains below all came from one sample that was sequenced in a study of technical replicates of blood from several donors (dated by TCRdb to 2015 to 2018). The library was made by the immunoSEQ multiplex PCR assay. Drawn from immuneACCESS, this table holds only the in-frame rearrangements with V and J called that TCRdb kept. Clones are partly lost; checked studies trace under half to an unresolved V gene and leave the rest unexplained. This sample gives tens of thousands of clones in total; roughly 94% of them show up just once. The ten largest clones represent about 0.4% of the sample. The material sequenced was T cells isolated from PBMCs. These receptors were collected from a human donor in good health.

The V gene is TRBV7-9, the J gene TRBJ2-4; D is undetermined. Germline CDR1 and CDR2: SEHNR and FQNEAQ (reference sequence). The CDR3 extends over 12 amino acids. The V end was cut by 1 base, the J end by 6 bases, with 4 bases between. CDR3 region: CASSLELNIQYF. As DNA, the CDR3 is TGTGCCAGCAGCTTAGAGCTAAACATTCAGTACTTC.

CDR3 bases: TGTGCCAGCAGTGTGGGACAGTCCTATGGCTACACCTTC. Translation: CASSVGQSYGYTF. The chain recombines TRBV2 with TRBJ1-2; 7 positions agree with TRBD1. Germline V CDR1 and CDR2: SNHLY, FYNNEI. CDR3 length: 13 amino acids. V gave up 4 bases and J gave up 4 bases; unmatched junction bases: 3.

V is TRBV7-3 and J is TRBJ2-3; D is unresolved. The CDR3 runs to 19 residues. Trimming stripped 0 bases from V and 2 bases from J, with 21 bases between. Per the germline V gene, CDR1 is SGHTA and CDR2 is FQGTGA. CDR3 DNA: TGTGCCAGCAGCTTAACTTCTAATGGCGGAAGGCGGAACACAGATACGCAGTATTTT. The encoded protein is CASSLTSNGGRRNTDTQYF.

The J gene is TRBJ1-2, the V gene TRBV7-9; no clear D. The CDR3 runs to 13 residues. Trimming shortened V by 5 bases and J by 6 bases, and 13 bases separated the two germline ends. Germline CDR1 and CDR2: SEHNR and FQNEAQ (reference sequence). DNA of the CDR3: TGTGCCAGCAGCCGGGGTGAATGGAATGGCTACACCTTC. It yields the protein CASSRGEWNGYTF.

Only one count was recorded for this clone. This chain joins TRBV4-2 and TRBJ2-7; D call uncertain. Germline V gene sequence: CDR1 LGHNA, CDR2 YNFKEQ. The germline V and J ends were trimmed by 1 base and 9 bases, with 13 bases remaining between them. The CDR3 length is 13 residues. DNA of the CDR3: TGTGCCAGCAGCCAAGTAATCGGAGAGTGGCAGTACTTC. This codes for CASSQVIGEWQYF.

This chain links TRBV27 with TRBJ1-2; 9 nucleotides agree with TRBD1. The germline CDR1 and CDR2 sequences are MNHEY and SMNVEV (reference sequence). J lost 3 bases, V lost 5 bases, and 4 bases had no gene match. The CDR3 consists of 14 residues. This CDR3 reads CASSRQGVDYGYTF. CDR3 sequence (DNA): TGTGCCAGCAGTCGACAGGGGGTGGACTATGGCTACACCTTC.

The rearrangement uses TRBV30 and TRBJ2-7; weak D call: TRBD2 (6 bases). Trimming took 5 bases from V and 3 from J, leaving 11 bases between them. In germline, CDR1 is GTSNPN, CDR2 SVGIG (reference sequence). The CDR3 spans 12 residues. CDR3 nucleotide sequence: TGTGCCTGGGGGGAGGATCTCTACGAGCAGTACTTC. Translation: CAWGEDLYEQYF.

Remarks on this clone: The conserved closing phenylalanine or tryptophan is absent in this CDR3, likely reflecting a read error. The rearrangement uses TRBV5-6 and TRBJ2-7; perhaps TRBD1 as D (6 bases). The CDR3 extends over 12 amino acids. Germline loops: CDR1 SGHDT, CDR2 YYEEEE. The ends were cut back, 4 bases at V and 2 bases at J, with 7 bases in the middle. CDR3 region: CASSRQAYEQYL. CDR3 DNA sequence: TGTGCCAGCAGCCGACAGGCCTACGAGCAGTACCTC.

This chain uses TRBV28 with TRBJ2-3; 12 bases align to TRBD2. The CDR3 consists of 17 residues. V shed 4 bases and J 1 base; nucleotides not matched to a gene: 6. In germline, CDR1 is MDHEN, CDR2 SYDVKM. In DNA, the CDR3 is TGTGCCAGCAGTTCACCGGGACTAGCGGGTCGCACAGATACGCAGTATTTT. Its translation is CASSSPGLAGRTDTQYF.

The rearrangement uses TRBV6-1 and TRBJ2-7, with D unresolved. Trimming stripped 2 bases from V and 4 bases from J, with 12 bases between. The CDR3 contains 14 residues. Per germline, CDR1 MNHNS and CDR2 SASEGT. This CDR3 is CASSESMELYEQYF. CDR3 coding DNA: TGTGCCAGCAGTGAAAGTATGGAGCTTTACGAGCAGTACTTC.

This clone was observed once. The chain joins TRBV6-6 to TRBJ1-4; 7 bases fit TRBD1. The CDR3 runs 15 residues. Germline V lookup: CDR1 MNHNY, CDR2 SVGAGI (reference sequence). The J segment lost 5 bases and the V segment lost 1 base, leaving 4 bases of the junction unmatched. CDR3 DNA sequence: TGTGCCAGCAGTTACTTGGGACAGAACAATGAAAAACTGTTTTTT. This encodes CASSYLGQNNEKLFF.

The CDR3 here is CASVSGRFQETQYF. DNA for the CDR3: TGCGCCAGCGTTAGCGGCCGTTTCCAAGAGACCCAGTACTTC. This chain joins TRBV23-1 and TRBJ2-5; D may be TRBD2 (6 bases). TRBV23-1 is identified as an open reading frame with a role that is uncertain. The CDR3 consists of 14 residues. Trimming stripped 8 bases from V and 1 base from J, with 14 bases between.

The chain recombines TRBV4-2 with TRBJ1-1, with a possible D match to TRBD1 (5 bases). This CDR3 has 13 amino acids. The germline CDR1 and CDR2 sequences are LGHNA and YNFKEQ. V was cut by 1 base and J by 6 bases, with 9 bases left in between. The CDR3 coding sequence is TGTGCCAGCAGCCAAGTAGGGGTCGCTGAAGCTTTCTTT. The encoded protein is CASSQVGVAEAFF.

This chain joins TRBV6-5 and TRBJ1-1, with D maybe TRBD1 (6 bases). The ends were cut back, 2 bases at V and 4 bases at J, with 17 bases in the middle. Germline CDR1 reads MNHEY; CDR2 reads SVGAGI. The CDR3 is 16 amino acids. The CDR3 loop is CASSYGRGGRRTEAFF. The CDR3 bases are TGTGCCAGCAGTTACGGAAGGGGGGGGCGCCGCACTGAAGCTTTCTTT.

This clone was recorded only once. V usage is TRBV9 and J usage is TRBJ2-7; 8 bases are shared with TRBD1. This CDR3 contains 15 residues. Germline V gene data show CDR1 as SGDLS and CDR2 as YYNGEE. V shed 3 bases and J 5 bases; nucleotides not matched to a gene: 10. The CDR3 protein is CASSARGQAFDEQYF. CDR3 DNA sequence: TGTGCCAGCAGCGCTAGGGGACAGGCATTCGACGAGCAGTACTTC.

This chain joins TRBV7-3 and TRBJ2-3; the D is unclear. Looked up from germline, CDR1 is SGHTA and CDR2 is FQGTGA. The CDR3 runs to 13 residues. Trimming took off 4 bases at V and 6 bases at J, with 11 bases between the two ends. Written as DNA, the CDR3 is TGTGCCAGCAGCTATACCCCGGTCGATACGCAGTATTTT. Its protein is CASSYTPVDTQYF. Drawing the rest from reference TRBV7-3 and TRBJ2-3, the complete variable domain is GAGVSQTPSNKVTEKGKYVELRCDPISGHTALYWYRQSLGQGPEFLIYFQGTGAADDSGLPNDRFFAVRPEGSVSTLKIQRTERGDSAVYLCASSYTPVDTQYFGPGTRLTVL.

The chain couples TRBV2 to TRBJ1-3; 7 bases align to TRBD1. This CDR3 contains 14 residues. From germline, CDR1 is SNHLY and CDR2 FYNNEI. The trim removed 5 bases at V and 6 bases at J, leaving 7 bases unmatched. The CDR3 DNA reads as TGTGCCAGCAGTCGAGACAGGGAGATAAACACCATATATTTT. This gives the protein CASSRDREINTIYF.

This chain uses TRBV27 with TRBJ2-5; 11 bases map to TRBD2. Trimming took 4 bases from V and 2 from J; bases not matched to a gene: 9. Germline loops: CDR1 MNHEY, CDR2 SMNVEV (reference sequence). The CDR3 has 17 amino acids. The DNA of the CDR3 is TGTGCCAGCAGTTCCACACGCCGACTAGCGGGGCAAGAGACCCAGTACTTC. Residues: CASSSTRRLAGQETQYF.

The rearrangement joins TRBV6-5 to TRBJ2-7; 7 bases line up with TRBD2. Germline loops: CDR1 MNHEY, CDR2 SVGAGI. V trimming: 4 bases; J trimming: 3 bases; junction bases outside the gene matches: 6. This CDR3 comprises 14 residues. The CDR3 here is CASSSSGTHYEQYF. The CDR3 DNA sequence: TGTGCCAGCAGTTCGAGCGGGACCCACTACGAGCAGTACTTC.

This chain uses TRBV28 with TRBJ1-4; possibly TRBD1 for D (6 bases). The CDR3 runs 14 residues. Germline values: CDR1 MDHEN, CDR2 SYDVKM. V dropped 5 bases and J dropped 8 bases, with 15 bases sitting between them. The CDR3 here is CASSSAGTREKLFF. The CDR3 nucleotides are TGTGCCAGCAGTAGCGCCGGGACAAGGGAAAAACTGTTTTTT. Supplemented by reference TRBV28 and TRBJ1-4, the full variable domain reads DVKVTQSSRYLVKRTGEKVFLECVQDMDHENMFWYRQDPGLGLRLIYFSYDVKMKEKGDIPEGYSVSREKKERFSLILESASTNQTSMYLCASSSAGTREKLFFGSGTQLSVL.

V is TRBV2 and J is TRBJ2-3; 11 bases line up with TRBD2. Trimming removed 5 bases from V and 1 base from J; junction bases left unmatched: 2. The germline V gene encodes CDR1 SNHLY and CDR2 FYNNEI. The CDR3 extends over 15 amino acids. CDR3 sequence (DNA): TGTGCCAGCAGTAAACTAGCGGGAGGCACAGATACGCAGTATTTT. Amino acid sequence: CASSKLAGGTDTQYF.

The CDR3 sequence is CASSWDFNEQFF. CDR3 sequence (DNA): TGTGCCAGCAGCTGGGACTTTAATGAGCAGTTCTTC. The chain couples TRBV7-9 to TRBJ2-1; a weak D match, TRBD2 (6 bases). CDR1 SEHNR and CDR2 FQNEAQ come from the germline V gene (reference sequence). This CDR3 contains 12 residues. V was cut by 4 bases and J by 7 bases, with 8 bases left in between.

The gene calls are TRBV10-2 and TRBJ1-2; D remains ambiguous. The CDR3 is 11 residues long. V lost 5 bases and J 3 bases, leaving 4 bases between the germline ends. CDR1 is WSHSY and CDR2 is SAAADI in the germline V gene. In DNA, the CDR3 is TGCGCCAGCAGTCGGGACTATGGCTACACCTTC. Translation: CASSRDYGYTF.

This rearrangement joins TRBV6-6 to TRBJ1-5, with TRBD1 matching over 9 bases. The CDR3 covers 15 residues. Trimming at V came to 6 bases and at J to 3 bases, leaving 6 bases not matched to a gene. Per the germline V gene, CDR1 is MNHNY and CDR2 is SVGAGI (reference sequence). The CDR3 here is CASRPRDRDNQPQHF. The CDR3 region has the DNA TGTGCCAGCAGACCCCGGGACAGGGACAATCAGCCCCAGCATTTT.

DNA of the CDR3: TGTGCCAGCAGCTCCGGGACTAGCGGGCTAAGAGTGGAGACCCAGTACTTC. Amino acid sequence: CASSSGTSGLRVETQYF. This chain uses TRBV7-9 with TRBJ2-5, with 12 bases lining up with TRBD2. J was trimmed by 5 bases and V by 4 bases; bases with no gene match: 11. Germline V gene sequence: CDR1 SEHNR, CDR2 FQNEAQ (reference sequence). CDR3 length: 17 residues.

The rearrangement links TRBV6-5 to TRBJ1-2, with TRBD1 matching over 9 bases. The CDR3 is 14 residues long. Trimming took 4 bases from V and 5 from J; bases not matched to a gene: 5. The V gene's germline CDR1 is MNHEY and CDR2 SVGAGI. CDR3 residues: CASSFRDRAYGYTF. The CDR3 DNA follows: TGTGCCAGCAGTTTTAGGGACAGGGCTTATGGCTACACCTTC.

The chain recombines TRBV5-1 with TRBJ2-3, with 11 nucleotides matching TRBD2. Unmatched junction bases numbered 4, after V lost 2 bases and J lost 5 bases. CDR1 and CDR2 (germline): SGHRS, YFSETQ. The CDR3 runs to 15 residues. The CDR3 DNA reads as TGCGCCAGCAGCTTTAGACTAGCGGGAAAAGATACGCAGTATTTT. Translating gives CASSFRLAGKDTQYF.

V gene TRBV28 combines with J gene TRBJ1-1; no clear D gene. There are 16 residues in the CDR3. V was shortened by 2 bases and J by 5 bases, with 18 bases between the two germline ends. Germline V gene lookup returns CDR1 MDHEN and CDR2 SYDVKM. The CDR3 region has the DNA TGTGCCAGCAGTTTACCCGGGATCCGAATGGAAACTGAAGCTTTCTTT. Its translation is CASSLPGIRMETEAFF.

The chain links TRBV13 to TRBJ1-2; 9 bases fit TRBD1. CDR1 PRHDT and CDR2 FYEKMQ come from the germline V gene (reference sequence). The CDR3 length is 18 residues. With 4 bases clipped from V and 0 bases from J, the junction kept 12 bases outside the gene matches. DNA for the CDR3: TGTGCCAGCAGCTCTCTGGCTTGGGGACAGGGTCCTAACTATGGCTACACCTTC. Amino acids: CASSSLAWGQGPNYGYTF.